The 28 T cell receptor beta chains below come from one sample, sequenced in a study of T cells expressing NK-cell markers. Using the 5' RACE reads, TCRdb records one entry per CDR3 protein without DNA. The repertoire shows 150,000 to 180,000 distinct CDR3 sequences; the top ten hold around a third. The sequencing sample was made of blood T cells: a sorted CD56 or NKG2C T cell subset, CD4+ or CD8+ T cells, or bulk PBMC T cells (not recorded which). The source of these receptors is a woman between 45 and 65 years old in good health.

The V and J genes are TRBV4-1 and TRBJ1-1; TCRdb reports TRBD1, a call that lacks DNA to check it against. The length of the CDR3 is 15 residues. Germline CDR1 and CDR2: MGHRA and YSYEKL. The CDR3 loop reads CASSQAGSRTTEAFF.

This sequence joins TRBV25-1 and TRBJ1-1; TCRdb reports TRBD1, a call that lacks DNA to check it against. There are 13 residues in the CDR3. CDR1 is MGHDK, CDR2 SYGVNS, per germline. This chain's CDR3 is CASTPLGDTEAFF.

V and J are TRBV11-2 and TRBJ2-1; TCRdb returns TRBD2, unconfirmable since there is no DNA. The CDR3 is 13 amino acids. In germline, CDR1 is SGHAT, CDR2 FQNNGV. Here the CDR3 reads CASSPFPGPEQFF.

The CDR3 is CSVETKSYEQYF. The V call is TRBV29-1, the J call TRBJ2-7. Germline CDR1 and CDR2: SQVTM and ANQGSEA. The CDR3 runs to 12 residues.

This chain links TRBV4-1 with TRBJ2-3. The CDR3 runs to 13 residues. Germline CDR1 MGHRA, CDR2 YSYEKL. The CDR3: CASSLHGADTQYF.

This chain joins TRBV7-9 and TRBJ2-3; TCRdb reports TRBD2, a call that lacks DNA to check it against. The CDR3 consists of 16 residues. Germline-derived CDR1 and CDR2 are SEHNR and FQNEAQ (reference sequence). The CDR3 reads CASSSLAGQSADTQYF.

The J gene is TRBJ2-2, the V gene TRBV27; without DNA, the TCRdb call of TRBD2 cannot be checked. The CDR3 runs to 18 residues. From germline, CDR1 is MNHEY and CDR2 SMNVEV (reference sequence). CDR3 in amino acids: CASSLSVGRAWNTGELFF.

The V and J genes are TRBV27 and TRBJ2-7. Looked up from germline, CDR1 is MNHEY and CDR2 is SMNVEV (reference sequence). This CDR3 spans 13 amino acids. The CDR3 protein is CASSLSAVYEQYF.

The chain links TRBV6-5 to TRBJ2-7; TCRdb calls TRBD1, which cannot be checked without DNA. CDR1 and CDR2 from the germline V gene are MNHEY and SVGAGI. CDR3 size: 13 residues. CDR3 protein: CASGAGMSGEQYF.

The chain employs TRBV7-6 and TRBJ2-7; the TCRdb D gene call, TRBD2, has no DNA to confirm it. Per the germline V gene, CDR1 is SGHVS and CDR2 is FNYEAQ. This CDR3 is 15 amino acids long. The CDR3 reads CASSLDPAGKYEQYF.

CDR3 sequence: CASSGTGSDEQFF. The chain joins TRBV9 to TRBJ2-1; the TRBD1 assignment by TCRdb is unverifiable without DNA. The CDR3 is 13 residues long. CDR1 is SGDLS and CDR2 is YYNGEE in the germline V gene.

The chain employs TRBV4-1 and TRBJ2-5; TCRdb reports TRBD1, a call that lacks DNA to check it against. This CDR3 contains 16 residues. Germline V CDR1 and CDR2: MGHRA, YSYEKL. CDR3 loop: CASSQEGDRGWGTQYF.

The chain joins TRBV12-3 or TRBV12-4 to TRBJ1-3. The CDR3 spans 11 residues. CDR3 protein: CASSSENTIYF.

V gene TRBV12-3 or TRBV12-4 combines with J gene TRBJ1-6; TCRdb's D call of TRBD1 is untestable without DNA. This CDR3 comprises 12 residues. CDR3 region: CASSPGAYHLHF.

This chain's CDR3 is CASSFRRDRGHTEAFF. The chain is built from TRBV9 and TRBJ1-1; TCRdb designates TRBD1, a call that cannot be tested without DNA. There are 16 residues in the CDR3. Germline CDR1 is SGDLS and CDR2 is YYNGEE. The whole variable domain, filled in from reference TRBV9 and TRBJ1-1, reads DSGVTQTPKHLITATGQRVTLRCSPRSGDLSVYWYQQSLDQGLQFLIQYYNGEERAKGNILERFSAQQFPDLHSELNLSSLELGDSALYFCASSFRRDRGHTEAFFGQGTRLTVV.

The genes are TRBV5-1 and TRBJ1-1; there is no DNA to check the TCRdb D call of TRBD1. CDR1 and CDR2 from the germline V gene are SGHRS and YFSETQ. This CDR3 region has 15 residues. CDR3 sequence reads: CASSLQQGRGTEAFF.

This CDR3 is CASMETGDDTIYF. The chain carries TRBV3-1 and TRBJ1-3; TCRdb returns TRBD1, unconfirmable since there is no DNA. CDR3 length: 13 amino acids. The germline CDR1 and CDR2 sequences are LGHDT and YNNKEL (reference sequence).

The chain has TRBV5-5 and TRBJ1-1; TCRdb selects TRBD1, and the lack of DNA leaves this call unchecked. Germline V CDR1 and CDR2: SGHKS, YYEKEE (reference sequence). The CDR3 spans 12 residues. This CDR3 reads CASSGGQSEAFF.

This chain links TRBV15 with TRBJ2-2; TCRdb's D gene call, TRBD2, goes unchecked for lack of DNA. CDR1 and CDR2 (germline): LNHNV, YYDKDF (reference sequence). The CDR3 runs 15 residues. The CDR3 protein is CATSIGRAPRGELFF.

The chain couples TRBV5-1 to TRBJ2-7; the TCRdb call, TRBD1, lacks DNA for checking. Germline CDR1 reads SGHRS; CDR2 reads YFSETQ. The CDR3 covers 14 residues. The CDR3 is CASSDGGGDDEQYF.

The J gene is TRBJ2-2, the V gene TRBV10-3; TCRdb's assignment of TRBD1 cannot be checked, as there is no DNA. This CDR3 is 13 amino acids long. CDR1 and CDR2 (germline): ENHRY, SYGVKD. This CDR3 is CATGTGVTGELFF.

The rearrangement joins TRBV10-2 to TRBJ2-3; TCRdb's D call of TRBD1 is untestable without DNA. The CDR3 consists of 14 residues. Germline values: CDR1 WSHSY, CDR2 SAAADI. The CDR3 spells CASSDLGGTDTQYF.

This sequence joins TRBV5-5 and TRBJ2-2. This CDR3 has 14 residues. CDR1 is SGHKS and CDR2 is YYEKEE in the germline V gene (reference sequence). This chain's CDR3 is CASVVAANTGELFF.

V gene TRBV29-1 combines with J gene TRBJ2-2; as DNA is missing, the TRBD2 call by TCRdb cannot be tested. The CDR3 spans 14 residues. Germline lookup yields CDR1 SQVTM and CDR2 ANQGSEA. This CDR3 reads CSAFGGRLTGELFF.

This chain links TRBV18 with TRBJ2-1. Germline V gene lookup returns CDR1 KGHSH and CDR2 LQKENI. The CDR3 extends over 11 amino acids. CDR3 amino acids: CASSSESEQFF.

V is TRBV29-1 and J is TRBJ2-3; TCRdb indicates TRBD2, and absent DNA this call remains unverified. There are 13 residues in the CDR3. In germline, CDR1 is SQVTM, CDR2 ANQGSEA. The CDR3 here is CSPLAGLTDTQYF.

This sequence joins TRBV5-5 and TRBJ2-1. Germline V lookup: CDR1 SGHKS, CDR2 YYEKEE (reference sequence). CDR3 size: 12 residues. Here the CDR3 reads CASSEGLNEQFF.

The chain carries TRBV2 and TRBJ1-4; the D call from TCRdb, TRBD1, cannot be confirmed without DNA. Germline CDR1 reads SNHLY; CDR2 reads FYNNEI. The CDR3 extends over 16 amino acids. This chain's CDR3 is CASTGDRDKTNEKLFF.